This entry lists 16 T cell receptor beta chains sequenced from one sample in a study of regulatory dendritic cells for organ transplantation. The protocol was immunoSEQ multiplex PCR, while the TCRdb copy is restricted to in-frame clones and leaves out a portion. The sample lists fewer than 50,000 clones; about 93% were seen once. Sequencing was performed on naive CD8+ T cells from blood. Subset in this sample: CD45RA+ naive T cells. The origin of the receptors is a human donor in good health.

V gene TRBV28 combines with J gene TRBJ1-1; 7 nucleotides line up with TRBD1. This CDR3 has 14 amino acids. Germline CDR1 and CDR2: MDHEN and SYDVKM. The V segment lost 8 bases and the J segment 0 bases; nucleotides outside the gene matches: 6. The DNA for the CDR3 is TGTGCCAGCTGGGACAGCTTTATGAACACTGAAGCTTTCTTT. Translation: CASWDSFMNTEAFF.

J is TRBJ1-5 and V is TRBV5-6; 9 nucleotides line up with TRBD1. The germline V gene encodes CDR1 SGHDT and CDR2 YYEEEE. The V and J ends lost 4 bases and 6 bases, in that order; junction bases with no gene match: 8. This CDR3 has 15 residues. The DNA for the CDR3 is TGTGCCAGCAGCATCGGACAGGGGCATACTCAGCCCCAGCATTTT. This encodes CASSIGQGHTQPQHF.

Worth noting for this clone: One end of the junction is discordant with germline, which a read error may explain. The V gene is TRBV4-1, the J gene TRBJ2-7, with a possible D match to TRBD1 (7 bases). The CDR3 contains 15 residues. CDR1 and CDR2 (germline): MGHRA, YSYEKL. CDR3 in DNA: TGCGTCAGCAGCCAAGGCGGGACAGAGACTTACGAGCAGTACTTC. This gives the protein CVSSQGGTETYEQYF.

This chain connects TRBV9 to TRBJ2-5, with D possibly matching TRBD1 (6 bases). Germline V lookup: CDR1 SGDLS, CDR2 YYNGEE. Trimming stripped 3 bases from V and 5 bases from J, with 8 bases between. The CDR3 is made up of 12 amino acids. CDR3 nucleotides: TGTGCCAGCAGCGGGGGGCGGGAGACCCAGTACTTC. This codes for CASSGGRETQYF.

The rearrangement uses TRBV2 and TRBJ2-2; 8 bases match TRBD2. The CDR3 is 17 amino acids. Trimming at V came to 3 bases and at J to 7 bases, leaving 13 bases not matched to a gene. Germline loops: CDR1 SNHLY, CDR2 FYNNEI. For the CDR3, the DNA is TGTGCCAGCAGTGAGGGTAGCGGGACCCTCGTGGGCGGGGAGCTGTTTTTT. This sequence encodes CASSEGSGTLVGGELFF.

The chain employs TRBV29-1 and TRBJ1-2, with 7 bases aligning to TRBD1. Germline V gene lookup returns CDR1 SQVTM and CDR2 ANQGSEA. CDR3 length: 12 residues. J lost 4 bases, V lost 6 bases, and 5 bases had no gene match. CDR3 region: CSVFGQAYGYTF. CDR3 sequence (DNA): TGCAGCGTCTTCGGACAGGCCTATGGCTACACCTTC.

This clone was recorded only once. The CDR3 region has the DNA TGCGCCAGCAGCCAAGTCGCAGATAGCGAGTCCTACGAGCAGTACTTC. Translated, it gives CASSQVADSESYEQYF. This chain links TRBV4-3 with TRBJ2-7, with a possible D match to TRBD2 (5 bases). In germline, CDR1 is LGHNA, CDR2 YSLEER. Trimming removed 1 base at V and 1 base at J, with 14 bases between. This CDR3 is 16 amino acids long.

The rearrangement joins TRBV9 to TRBJ1-1; no clear D gene. The CDR3 has 9 amino acids. Germline CDR1 SGDLS, CDR2 YYNGEE. The germline V and J ends were trimmed by 7 bases and 6 bases, with 4 bases remaining between them. The CDR3 region has the DNA TGTGCCAGCTCGCCTGAAGCTTTCTTT. Translating gives CASSPEAFF.

The rearrangement joins TRBV29-1 to TRBJ2-7, with a possible D match to TRBD1 (5 bases). The CDR3 runs to 14 residues. Deletions cut 7 bases from V and 5 bases from J, with 21 bases between. Germline V gene data show CDR1 as SQVTM and CDR2 as ANQGSEA. CDR3 bases: TGCAGCGGTATTTCAGTGGGGCAGACCCACGAGCAGTACTTC. Its translation is CSGISVGQTHEQYF.

V gene TRBV4-1 combines with J gene TRBJ2-7, with D maybe TRBD2 (5 bases). The germline V and J ends were trimmed by 1 base and 5 bases, with 15 bases remaining between them. CDR3 length equals 15 residues. CDR1 and CDR2 from the germline V gene are MGHRA and YSYEKL. The CDR3 loop reads CASSQGLLAADEQYF. The CDR3 nucleotides read TGCGCCAGCAGCCAAGGTCTTCTAGCAGCCGACGAGCAGTACTTC.

This chain uses TRBV7-9 with TRBJ2-5, with 9 bases matching TRBD2. Losses at the gene ends were 5 bases for V and 0 bases for J; bases not matched to a gene: 13. The germline CDR1 and CDR2 sequences are SEHNR and FQNEAQ (reference sequence). CDR3 size: 18 residues. For the CDR3, the DNA is TGTGCCAGCAGCCCCCGGCATATAAAGCGGGAGGACCAAGAGACCCAGTACTTC. Its translation is CASSPRHIKREDQETQYF. Looking up the rest from reference TRBV7-9 and TRBJ2-5 gives the full variable domain: DTGVSQNPRHKITKRGQNVTFRCDPISEHNRLYWYRQTLGQGPEFLTYFQNEAQLEKSRLLSDRFSAERPKGSFSTLEIQRTEQGDSAMYLCASSPRHIKREDQETQYFGPGTRLLVL.

J is TRBJ1-1 and V is TRBV2, with D hard to call. The V end was cut by 3 bases, the J end by 8 bases, with 7 bases between. CDR3 length: 11 residues. Per the germline V gene, CDR1 is SNHLY and CDR2 is FYNNEI. The CDR3 nucleotides read TGTGCCAGCAGTGAGTTGGGGGAAGCTTTCTTT. Protein product: CASSELGEAFF.

This sequence joins TRBV4-2 and TRBJ2-1, with 7 bases that match TRBD2. V was clipped by 2 bases and J by 7 bases; unmatched bases: 8. CDR1 is LGHNA, CDR2 YNFKEQ, per germline. The length of the CDR3 is 15 residues. CDR3 region: CASSQFWRGSNEQFF. Written as DNA, the CDR3 is TGTGCCAGCAGCCAATTTTGGCGGGGGAGTAATGAGCAGTTCTTC.

V usage is TRBV13 and J usage is TRBJ2-5, with TRBD2 matching over 12 bases. With V trimmed by 5 bases and J by 4 bases, 11 bases remained unmatched. Germline V CDR1 and CDR2: PRHDT, FYEKMQ (reference sequence). The CDR3 covers 17 residues. This CDR3 reads CASSPRLAGAPGETQYF. The CDR3 nucleotides are TGTGCCAGCAGCCCCAGACTAGCGGGGGCCCCAGGAGAGACCCAGTACTTC.

The chain has TRBV27 and TRBJ1-6; tentative D call: TRBD1 (6 bases). The CDR3 contains 16 residues. The germline V gene encodes CDR1 MNHEY and CDR2 SMNVEV (reference sequence). Trimming shortened V by 1 base and J by 8 bases, and 15 bases separated the two germline ends. The CDR3 region has the DNA TGTGCCAGCAGTTTATTAACAGGGAGGGTGGATTCACCCCTCCACTTT. This translates into CASSLLTGRVDSPLHF.

The genes are TRBV4-3 and TRBJ2-3; D is uncertain. The germline CDR1 and CDR2 sequences are LGHNA and YSLEER. The V and J ends lost 1 base and 5 bases respectively, with 13 bases between them. The CDR3 covers 15 residues. The CDR3 DNA is TGCGCCAGCAGCCAAGGGCTCGGGCCTCAAGATACGCAGTATTTT. Translated, it gives CASSQGLGPQDTQYF.